This T cell receptor (beta chain) was obtained from a study of cytotoxic CD8 clonotypes in ibrutinib-treated CLL. Generated by immunoSEQ multiplex PCR, the TCRdb table keeps only in-frame clones and is missing some. Among tens of thousands of clones, roughly 45% were seen once, and the ten largest hold under 20%. General observations from the study: Clonality correlated strongly with circulating CD8+ T cells and exceeded age-matched healthy donors at baseline.

The V end was cut by 3 bases, the J end by 12 bases, with 15 bases between. In germline, CDR1 is KGHSH, CDR2 LQKENI. The CDR3 consists of 13 residues. Of note for this clone: The antigen is unknown.

The rearrangement joins TRBV18 to TRBJ2-1, with D tentatively TRBD2 (6 bases). Source: PBMCs, taken before ibrutinib treatment. The sequence derives from a human donor with chronic lymphocytic leukemia. CDR3 protein: CASSPTGGAGQFF. CDR3 bases: TGTGCCAGCTCACCCACTGGAGGAGCGGGGCAGTTCTTC. The full variable domain, in which reference TRBV18 and TRBJ2-1 provide the parts outside the CDR3, is NAGVMQNPRHLVRRRGQEARLRCSPMKGHSHVYWYRQLPEEGLKFMVYLQKENIIDESGMPKERFSAEFPKEGPSILRIQQVVRGDSAAYFCASSPTGGAGQFFGPGTRLTVL.